The 20 T cell receptor beta chains below all came from one sample that was sequenced in a study of T cells in Graves' hyperthyroidism and ophthalmopathy. From RNA transcripts, TCR beta CDR3 regions were amplified. First-round RT-PCR of the TCR CDR3 relied on the HTBI primer set. Each CDR3 protein is one row after TCRdb ran MiXCR on the multiplex PCR reads. The table shows a few hundred thousand distinct CDR3 sequences, with approximately 13% occurring only once. Sequencing was performed on blood. The receptors stem from a man between 25 and 39 years old with Graves' hyperthyroidism that later progressed to Graves' ophthalmopathy.

Only a few counts were recorded for this clonotype. The chain recombines TRBV4-1 with TRBJ2-2; 11 bases are shared with TRBD2. CDR3 length: 17 amino acids. The V gene's germline CDR1 is MGHRA and CDR2 YSYEKL. V lost 4 bases to trimming and J lost 7 bases; unmatched junction nucleotides: 11. The CDR3 DNA reads as TGCGCCAGCAGCCCCGTAGCGGGGGGGCCCGTTAGCGGGGAGCTGTTTTTT. It encodes CASSPVAGGPVSGELFF.

The V call is TRBV7-3, the J call TRBJ2-1; TRBD2 might be the D (6 bases). The V and J ends lost 1 base and 6 bases respectively, with 10 bases between them. Germline-derived CDR1 and CDR2 are SGHTA and FQGTGA. The CDR3 covers 14 residues. In nucleotides, the CDR3 is TGTGCCAGCAGCTTAAGGCGGGGAGGCAATGAGCAGTTCTTC. It is translated as CASSLRRGGNEQFF. The variable domain in full, with the rest retrieved from reference TRBV7-3 and TRBJ2-1, is GAGVSQTPSNKVTEKGKYVELRCDPISGHTALYWYRQSLGQGPEFLIYFQGTGAADDSGLPNDRFFAVRPEGSVSTLKIQRTERGDSAVYLCASSLRRGGNEQFFGPGTRLTVL.

There are a few counts of this clonotype. The V and J genes are TRBV6-1 and TRBJ2-1, with D tentatively TRBD1 (6 bases). This CDR3 spans 12 amino acids. Germline V gives CDR1 MNHNS, CDR2 SASEGT. V was cut by 7 bases and J by 10 bases, with 14 bases left in between. CDR3 in amino acids: CASTPGTTEQFF. In DNA form, the CDR3 reads TGTGCCAGCACCCCCGGGACAACGGAGCAGTTCTTC.

Here the CDR3 DNA reads TGTGCCAGCAGCCCCACCCAGGGGAGCTCCTACGAGCAGTACTTC. It is translated as CASSPTQGSSYEQYF. The J gene is TRBJ2-7, the V gene TRBV7-3, with TRBD1 as a possible D gene (6 bases). CDR1 and CDR2 (germline): SGHTA, FQGTGA. Trimming pared 5 bases from V and 0 bases from J, leaving 14 bases between. CDR3 size: 15 residues.

This clonotype appeared many times. This chain joins TRBV18 and TRBJ2-2; 7 bases are shared with TRBD1. The V gene's germline CDR1 is KGHSH and CDR2 LQKENI. The CDR3 loop spans 15 amino acids. The ends lost 4 bases at V and 0 bases at J; junction bases unmatched: 2. CDR3 nucleotide sequence: TGTGCCAGCTCACGACAGGGCGCGAACACCGGGGAGCTGTTTTTT. It yields the protein CASSRQGANTGELFF.

V is TRBV19 and J is TRBJ2-7; 11 bases map to TRBD1. Germline V CDR1 and CDR2: LNHDA, SQIVND (reference sequence). The CDR3 runs 15 residues. After removal of 6 bases from V and 5 bases from J, the junction contained 9 bases not matched to a gene. This chain's CDR3 is CASSPMVGQGDEQYF. The CDR3 DNA is TGTGCCAGTAGCCCCATGGTGGGACAGGGGGACGAGCAGTACTTC. Full variable domain (rest looked up from reference TRBV19 and TRBJ2-7): DGGITQSPKYLFRKEGQNVTLSCEQNLNHDAMYWYRQDPGQGLRLIYYSQIVNDFQKGDIAEGYSVSREKKESFPLTVTSAQKNPTAFYLCASSPMVGQGDEQYFGPGTRLTVT.

This chain connects TRBV5-1 to TRBJ2-7, with TRBD1 matching 12 bases. CDR3 length: 15 amino acids. Losses at the gene ends were 2 bases for V and 5 bases for J; bases not matched to a gene: 5. Per germline, CDR1 SGHRS and CDR2 YFSETQ. Written as DNA, the CDR3 is TGCGCCAGCAGCTTCCTGGGACAGGGGGCCGACGAGCAGTACTTC. This codes for CASSFLGQGADEQYF.

This clonotype showed up many times. The chain couples TRBV11-1 to TRBJ2-7; D unclear. The germline CDR1 and CDR2 sequences are SGHAT and FQDESV (reference sequence). Deletions cut 5 bases from V and 0 bases from J, with 11 bases between. The CDR3 has 14 amino acids. CDR3 amino acids: CASSEKRSSYEQYF. CDR3 nucleotides: TGTGCCAGCAGCGAAAAGAGGAGCTCCTACGAGCAGTACTTC. Combining the CDR3 with reference TRBV11-1 and TRBJ2-7 gives the whole variable domain EAEVAQSPRYKITEKSQAVAFWCDPISGHATLYWYRQILGQGPELLVQFQDESVVDDSQLPKDRFSAERLKGVDSTLKIQPAELGDSAMYLCASSEKRSSYEQYFGPGTRLTVT.

This clonotype was seen ten or more times. The chain joins TRBV14 to TRBJ2-7; maybe TRBD1 (5 bases). The germline V gene encodes CDR1 SGHDN and CDR2 FVKESK. Trimming removed 3 bases at V and 1 base at J, with 13 bases between. The CDR3 is 15 amino acids. CDR3 in amino acids: CASSHQGTLSYEQYF. CDR3 coding DNA: TGTGCCAGCAGCCACCAGGGTACCCTATCCTACGAGCAGTACTTC.

This clonotype was seen only a few times. The rearrangement links TRBV14 to TRBJ2-1; D is ambiguous. V gave up 1 base and J gave up 9 bases, with 10 bases separating them. The CDR3 runs to 13 residues. Germline V CDR1 and CDR2: SGHDN, FVKESK. The chain's CDR3 is CASSQGNSAEQFF. DNA of the CDR3: TGTGCCAGCAGCCAAGGAAATTCCGCTGAGCAGTTCTTC.

This clonotype was observed many times. This sequence joins TRBV24-1 and TRBJ1-1; weak D call: TRBD1 (5 bases). Germline lookup yields CDR1 KGHDR and CDR2 SFDVKD. Trimming took 2 bases from V and 1 from J, leaving 10 bases between them. The CDR3 covers 15 residues. The CDR3 DNA is TGTGCCACCAGTGATTCCAGGGTAGGGAACACTGAAGCTTTCTTT. It is translated as CATSDSRVGNTEAFF.

This clonotype has only a few counts. The chain combines TRBV5-5 with TRBJ2-7, with D perhaps TRBD2 (5 bases). This CDR3 contains 16 residues. Trimming cost V 1 base and J 2 bases, with 16 bases left between them. The germline CDR1 and CDR2 sequences are SGHKS and YYEKEE (reference sequence). CDR3 sequence: CASSLTYRDTTYEQYF. CDR3 DNA: TGTGCCAGCAGCTTGACCTACCGGGATACAACCTACGAGCAGTACTTC.

The chain joins TRBV9 to TRBJ2-7; no clear D gene. This CDR3 is built from 14 residues. CDR1 is SGDLS, CDR2 YYNGEE, per germline. V lost 7 bases to trimming and J lost 1 base, with 15 bases between them. Here the CDR3 reads CASGRSGNSYEQYF. The CDR3 DNA sequence: TGTGCCAGCGGAAGGTCTGGAAATTCCTACGAGCAGTACTTC.

This clonotype was observed at least ten times. The chain joins TRBV7-3 to TRBJ1-2; weak D call: TRBD1 (6 bases). V lost 5 bases and J lost 4, with 8 bases in between. Germline CDR1 SGHTA, CDR2 FQGTGA. This CDR3 region has 12 residues. This CDR3 reads CASSRDIYGYTF. CDR3 coding DNA: TGTGCCAGCAGCCGGGACATCTATGGCTACACCTTC.

At least ten counts were recorded for this clonotype. This chain connects TRBV12-3 or TRBV12-4 to TRBJ1-5; D is possibly TRBD1 (6 bases). Trimming took 5 bases from V and 2 from J, leaving 16 bases between them. The CDR3 is 16 residues long. CDR3 loop: CASSAVGGAGNQPQHF. For the CDR3, the DNA is TGTGCCAGCAGTGCCGTGGGGGGGGCCGGCAATCAGCCCCAGCATTTT.

This clonotype was counted at least ten times. This chain connects TRBV20-1 to TRBJ2-5, with D possibly TRBD2 on 6 matching bases. Germline V gene sequence: CDR1 DFQATT, CDR2 SNEGSKA (reference sequence). V shed 3 bases and J shed 2 bases, with 16 bases lying between them. This CDR3 spans 15 amino acids. The CDR3 reads CSASRDSLLQETQYF. In DNA form, the CDR3 reads TGCAGTGCTAGCCGGGACTCACTCTTACAAGAGACCCAGTACTTC.

The table lists this clonotype with a few counts. This chain uses TRBV10-3 with TRBJ1-2, with a weak D call TRBD1 (6 bases). Germline V gene sequence: CDR1 ENHRY, CDR2 SYGVKD. The CDR3 is 15 amino acids. Deletions cut 6 bases from V and 1 base from J, with 15 bases between. CDR3 sequence: CAIRATGQLNYGYTF. The CDR3, as DNA: TGTGCCATCAGGGCGACCGGACAGCTTAACTATGGCTACACCTTC.

The gene calls are TRBV6-1 and TRBJ2-7; 8 bases fit TRBD2. V lost 5 bases and J lost 4; bases outside the gene matches: 10. The CDR3 runs 15 residues. The germline CDR1 and CDR2 sequences are MNHNS and SASEGT. The chain's CDR3 is CASSPGLVNGYEQYF. The CDR3 coding sequence is TGTGCCAGCAGTCCGGGACTAGTAAACGGTTACGAGCAGTACTTC.

In this sample, this clonotype turned up a few times. The chain couples TRBV12-5 to TRBJ2-3; tentative D call: TRBD1 (5 bases). This CDR3 has 15 residues. Trimming stripped 8 bases from V and 5 bases from J, with 20 bases between. CDR1 and CDR2 (germline): LGHNT, FRNRAP. CDR3 sequence: CASTALRGSGDTQYF. The CDR3 region has the DNA TGTGCTAGTACCGCGTTAAGGGGCAGTGGAGATACGCAGTATTTT.

The table lists this clonotype with many counts. J is TRBJ1-5 and V is TRBV7-9, with 7 bases aligning to TRBD1. Germline V gene sequence: CDR1 SEHNR, CDR2 FQNEAQ (reference sequence). Losses at the gene ends were 5 bases for V and 0 bases for J; bases not matched to a gene: 7. The CDR3 spans 16 residues. CDR3 amino acids: CASSETGSGSNQPQHF. The CDR3 DNA is TGTGCCAGCAGCGAGACAGGGAGCGGTAGCAATCAGCCCCAGCATTTT.